This T cell receptor (beta chain) came from a study of control samples from healthy donors and cancer patients. This table comes from immunoSEQ multiplex PCR, and its TCRdb copy is limited to in-frame clones, with some not included. The data contain 74,000 or so clones, 89% of them singletons. This clone was observed a few times. Germline lookup yields CDR1 LNHDA and CDR2 SQIVND (reference sequence). The CDR3 spans 15 residues. V shed 3 bases and J 4 bases; nucleotides not matched to a gene: 8. The chain combines TRBV19 with TRBJ1-2, with 7 positions matching TRBD1. This receptor was obtained from a man aged 50-59 years in good health. The sample consisted of blood. The CDR3 sequence: CASSISRDSLYGYTF. The CDR3, as DNA: TGTGCCAGTAGTATCTCGAGGGACAGCCTCTATGGCTACACCTTC.